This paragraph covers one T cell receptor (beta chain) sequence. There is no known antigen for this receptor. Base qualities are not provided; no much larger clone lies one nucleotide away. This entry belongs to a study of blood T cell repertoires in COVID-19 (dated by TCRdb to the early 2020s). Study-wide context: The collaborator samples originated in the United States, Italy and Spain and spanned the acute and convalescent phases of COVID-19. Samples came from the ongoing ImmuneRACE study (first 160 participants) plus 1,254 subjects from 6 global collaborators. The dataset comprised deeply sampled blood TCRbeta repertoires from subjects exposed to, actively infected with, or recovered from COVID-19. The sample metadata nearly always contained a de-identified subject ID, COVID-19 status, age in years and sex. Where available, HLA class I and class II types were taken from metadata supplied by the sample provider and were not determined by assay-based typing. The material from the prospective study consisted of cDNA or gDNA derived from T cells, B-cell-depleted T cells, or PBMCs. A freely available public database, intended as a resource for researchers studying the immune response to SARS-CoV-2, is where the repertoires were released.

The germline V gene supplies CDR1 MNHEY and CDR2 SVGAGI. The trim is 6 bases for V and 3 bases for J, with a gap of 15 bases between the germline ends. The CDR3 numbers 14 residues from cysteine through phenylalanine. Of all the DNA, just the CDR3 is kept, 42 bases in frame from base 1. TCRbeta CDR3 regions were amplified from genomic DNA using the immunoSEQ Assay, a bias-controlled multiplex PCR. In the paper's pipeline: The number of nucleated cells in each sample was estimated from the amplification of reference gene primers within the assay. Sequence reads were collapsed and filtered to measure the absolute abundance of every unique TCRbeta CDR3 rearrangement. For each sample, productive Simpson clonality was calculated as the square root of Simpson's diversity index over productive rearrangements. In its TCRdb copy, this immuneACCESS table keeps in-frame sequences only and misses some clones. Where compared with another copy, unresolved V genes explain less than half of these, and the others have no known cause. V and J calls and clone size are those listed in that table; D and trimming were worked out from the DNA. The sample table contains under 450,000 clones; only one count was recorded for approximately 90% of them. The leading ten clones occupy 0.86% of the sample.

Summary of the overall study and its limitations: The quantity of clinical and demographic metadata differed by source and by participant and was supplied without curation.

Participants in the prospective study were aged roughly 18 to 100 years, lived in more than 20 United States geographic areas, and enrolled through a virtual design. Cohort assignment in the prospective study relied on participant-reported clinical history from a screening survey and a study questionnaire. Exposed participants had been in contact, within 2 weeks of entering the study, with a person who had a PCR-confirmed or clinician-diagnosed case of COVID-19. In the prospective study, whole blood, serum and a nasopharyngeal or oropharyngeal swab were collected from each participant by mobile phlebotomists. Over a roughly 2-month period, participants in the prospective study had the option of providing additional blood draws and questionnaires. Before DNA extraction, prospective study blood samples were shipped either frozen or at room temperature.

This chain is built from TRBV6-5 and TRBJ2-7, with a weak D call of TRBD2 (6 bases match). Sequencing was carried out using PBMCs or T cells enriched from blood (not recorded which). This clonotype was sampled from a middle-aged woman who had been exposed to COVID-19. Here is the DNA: TGTGCCAGCAGCACGGGGGTATCAGGCTACGAGCAGTACTTC. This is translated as CASSTGVSGYEQYF.